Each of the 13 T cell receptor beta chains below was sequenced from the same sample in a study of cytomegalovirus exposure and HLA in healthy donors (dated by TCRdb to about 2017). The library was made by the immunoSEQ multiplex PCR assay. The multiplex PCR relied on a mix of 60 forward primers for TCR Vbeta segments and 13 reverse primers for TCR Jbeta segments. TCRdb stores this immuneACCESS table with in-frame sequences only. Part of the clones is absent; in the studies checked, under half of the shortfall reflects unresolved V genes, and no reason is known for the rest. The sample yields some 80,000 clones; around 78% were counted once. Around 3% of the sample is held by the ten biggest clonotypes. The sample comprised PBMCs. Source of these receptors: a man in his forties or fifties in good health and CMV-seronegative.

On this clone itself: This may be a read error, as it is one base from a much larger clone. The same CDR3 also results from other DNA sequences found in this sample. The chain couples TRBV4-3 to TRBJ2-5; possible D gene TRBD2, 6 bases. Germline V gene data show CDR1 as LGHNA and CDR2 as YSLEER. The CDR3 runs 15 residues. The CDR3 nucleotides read TGCGCTAGCAGCCAAGATAGAGGAGGGCAAGAGACCCAGTACTTC. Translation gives CASSQDRGGQETQYF.

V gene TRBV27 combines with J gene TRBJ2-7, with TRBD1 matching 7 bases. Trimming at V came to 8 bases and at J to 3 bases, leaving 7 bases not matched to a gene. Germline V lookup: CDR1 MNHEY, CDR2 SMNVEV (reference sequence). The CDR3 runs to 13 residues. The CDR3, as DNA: TGTGCCAGCCGTAGGGACAGCTTCTACGAGCAGTACTTC. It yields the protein CASRRDSFYEQYF.

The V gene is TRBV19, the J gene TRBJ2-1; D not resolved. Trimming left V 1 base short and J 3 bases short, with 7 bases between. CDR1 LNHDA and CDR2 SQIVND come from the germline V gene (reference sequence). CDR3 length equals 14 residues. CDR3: CASSIGAIYNEQFF. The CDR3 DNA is TGTGCCAGTAGTATAGGAGCAATCTACAATGAGCAGTTCTTC. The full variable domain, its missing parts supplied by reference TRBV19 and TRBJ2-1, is DGGITQSPKYLFRKEGQNVTLSCEQNLNHDAMYWYRQDPGQGLRLIYYSQIVNDFQKGDIAEGYSVSREKKESFPLTVTSAQKNPTAFYLCASSIGAIYNEQFFGPGTRLTVL.

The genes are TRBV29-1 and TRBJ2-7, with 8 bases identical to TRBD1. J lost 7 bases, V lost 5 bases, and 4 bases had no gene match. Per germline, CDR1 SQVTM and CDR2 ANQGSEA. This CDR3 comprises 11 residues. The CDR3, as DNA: TGCAGCGTTCGGACAGGGCGAGAGCAGTACTTC. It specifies CSVRTGREQYF.

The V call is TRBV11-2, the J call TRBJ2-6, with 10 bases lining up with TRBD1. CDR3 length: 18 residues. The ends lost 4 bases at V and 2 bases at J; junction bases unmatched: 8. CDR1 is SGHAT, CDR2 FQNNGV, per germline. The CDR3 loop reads CASSWSDRGSAGANVLTF. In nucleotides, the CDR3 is TGTGCCAGCAGCTGGTCGGACAGGGGGAGCGCTGGGGCCAACGTCCTGACTTTC.

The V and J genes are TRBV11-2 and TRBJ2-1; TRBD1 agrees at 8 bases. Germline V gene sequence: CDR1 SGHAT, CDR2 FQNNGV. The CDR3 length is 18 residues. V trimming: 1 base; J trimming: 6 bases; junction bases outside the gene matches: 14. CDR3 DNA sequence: TGTGCCAGCAGCTTAGTGTCATTGGTGGGACAGGTCCCCAATGAGCAGTTCTTC. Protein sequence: CASSLVSLVGQVPNEQFF.

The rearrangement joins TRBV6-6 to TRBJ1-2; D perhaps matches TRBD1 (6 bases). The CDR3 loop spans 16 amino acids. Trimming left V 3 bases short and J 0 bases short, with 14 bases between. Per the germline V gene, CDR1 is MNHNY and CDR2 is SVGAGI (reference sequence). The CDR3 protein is CASSYRRTEANYGYTF. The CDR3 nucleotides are TGTGCCAGCAGTTATCGGAGGACAGAAGCTAACTATGGCTACACCTTC.

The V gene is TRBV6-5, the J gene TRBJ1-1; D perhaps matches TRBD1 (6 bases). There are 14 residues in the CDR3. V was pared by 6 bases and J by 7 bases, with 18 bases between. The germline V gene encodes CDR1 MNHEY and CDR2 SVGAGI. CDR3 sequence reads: CASRMGQGIREAFF. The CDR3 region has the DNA TGTGCCAGCAGAATGGGGCAGGGGATTCGTGAAGCTTTCTTT.

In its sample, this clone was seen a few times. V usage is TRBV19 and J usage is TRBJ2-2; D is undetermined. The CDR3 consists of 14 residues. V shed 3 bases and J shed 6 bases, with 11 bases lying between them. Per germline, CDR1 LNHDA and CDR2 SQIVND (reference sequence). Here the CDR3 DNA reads TGTGCCAGTAGTATTCTCACCCGGGCCGGGGAGCTGTTTTTT. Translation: CASSILTRAGELFF.

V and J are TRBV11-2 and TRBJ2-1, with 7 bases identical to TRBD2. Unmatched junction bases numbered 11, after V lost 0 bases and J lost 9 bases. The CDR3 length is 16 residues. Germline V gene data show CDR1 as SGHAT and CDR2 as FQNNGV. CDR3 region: CASSLDREGRGGEQFF. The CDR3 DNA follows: TGTGCCAGCAGCTTAGATAGGGAGGGCCGGGGAGGTGAGCAGTTCTTC. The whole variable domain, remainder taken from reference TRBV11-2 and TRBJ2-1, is EAGVAQSPRYKIIEKRQSVAFWCNPISGHATLYWYQQILGQGPKLLIQFQNNGVVDDSQLPKDRFSAERLKGVDSTLKIQPAKLEDSAVYLCASSLDREGRGGEQFFGPGTRLTVL.

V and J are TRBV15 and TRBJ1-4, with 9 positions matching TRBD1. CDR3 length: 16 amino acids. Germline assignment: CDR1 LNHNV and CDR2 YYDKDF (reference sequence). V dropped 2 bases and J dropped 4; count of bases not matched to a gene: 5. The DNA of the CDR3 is TGTGCCACCAGCAGACCCGGGACAGGGATTAATGAAAAACTGTTTTTT. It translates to CATSRPGTGINEKLFF.

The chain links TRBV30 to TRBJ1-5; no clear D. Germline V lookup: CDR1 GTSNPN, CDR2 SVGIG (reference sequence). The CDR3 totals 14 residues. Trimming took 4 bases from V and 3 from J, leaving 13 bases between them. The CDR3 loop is CAWTKGGNNQPQHF. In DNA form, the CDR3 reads TGTGCCTGGACCAAAGGCGGGAACAATCAGCCCCAGCATTTT.

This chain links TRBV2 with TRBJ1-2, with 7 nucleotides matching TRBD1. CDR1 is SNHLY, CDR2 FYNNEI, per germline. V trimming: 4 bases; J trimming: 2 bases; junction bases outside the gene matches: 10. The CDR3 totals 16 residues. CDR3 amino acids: CASSVGYGDRNYGYTF. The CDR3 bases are TGTGCCAGCAGTGTTGGTTATGGGGACAGAAACTATGGCTACACCTTC. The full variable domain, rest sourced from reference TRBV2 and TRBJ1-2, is EPEVTQTPSHQVTQMGQEVILRCVPISNHLYFYWYRQILGQKVEFLVSFYNNEISEKSEIFDDQFSVERPDGSNFTLKIRSTKLEDSAMYFCASSVGYGDRNYGYTFGSGTRLTVV.